These 31 T cell receptor beta chains came from one sample sequenced in a study of blood T cell repertoires in COVID-19. Profiling relied on immunoSEQ multiplex PCR, and the TCRdb table lists in-frame clones only, not all of them. The sample comprises fewer than 10,000 clones, over 75% of which are singletons, and 9% to 10% rests with the top ten. The sample consisted of peripheral blood. Source of these receptors: a human donor in a cohort sampled during active COVID-19.

The V gene is TRBV10-3, the J gene TRBJ1-1, with 7 bases lining up with TRBD1. Germline-derived CDR1 and CDR2 are ENHRY and SYGVKD. With V trimmed by 6 bases and J by 7 bases, 2 bases remained unmatched. The CDR3 spans 11 residues. The CDR3 DNA sequence: TGTGCCATCAGAGGGGACAGTGAAGCTTTCTTT. Protein sequence: CAIRGDSEAFF.

This clone has more than one count but fewer than ten. This sequence joins TRBV19 and TRBJ2-7; 12 nucleotides match TRBD1. Germline CDR1 reads LNHDA; CDR2 reads SQIVND (reference sequence). This CDR3 comprises 15 residues. V was clipped by 5 bases and J by 5 bases; unmatched bases: 7. The CDR3 DNA follows: TGTGCCAGTAGTGTCCGGGACAGGGGGCGCGACGAGCAGTACTTC. This encodes CASSVRDRGRDEQYF.

The CDR3 here is CASSAPSGNEQFF. The DNA of the CDR3 is TGTGCCAGCAGCGCCCCTAGCGGAAATGAGCAGTTCTTC. This chain uses TRBV5-4 with TRBJ2-1, with 7 bases fitting TRBD2. CDR3 length: 13 amino acids. The V segment lost 4 bases and the J segment 7 bases; nucleotides outside the gene matches: 5. CDR1 is SGHNT, CDR2 YYREEE, per germline (reference sequence).

This chain connects TRBV28 to TRBJ2-3, with 8 bases identical to TRBD2. The V gene's germline CDR1 is MDHEN and CDR2 SYDVKM. This CDR3 comprises 15 residues. The junction had 9 bases not matched to a gene; V was cut back by 5 bases and J by 5 bases. CDR3 bases: TGTGCCAGCAGTCCACTTCTGACTAGCGAAGATACGCAGTATTTT. Translation: CASSPLLTSEDTQYF.

Comments on this clone: Germline is not matched at one junction end, which may reflect a read error. The chain combines TRBV11-3 with TRBJ1-2, with 7 bases matching TRBD1. This CDR3 is built from 17 residues. In germline, CDR1 is SGHNT, CDR2 YENEEA. CDR3 nucleotides: TGTGCCAGCAGCTTAGACCTGGTAGGGGGCGTGAACTATGACTACACCTTC. Amino acids: CASSLDLVGGVNYDYTF.

This chain connects TRBV6-6 to TRBJ1-4; 7 bases are shared with TRBD1. Germline lookup yields CDR1 MNHNY and CDR2 SVGAGI (reference sequence). The CDR3 extends over 15 amino acids. V lost 5 bases, J lost 6 bases, and 9 bases stayed unmatched. In DNA, the CDR3 is TGTGCCAGCAGTCCCTGGACAGGAAGACATGAAAAACTGTTTTTT. Protein product: CASSPWTGRHEKLFF.

The chain couples TRBV30 to TRBJ1-4, with D hard to call. Trimming took off 5 bases at V and 6 bases at J, with 16 bases between the two ends. Germline loops: CDR1 GTSNPN, CDR2 SVGIG (reference sequence). The CDR3 spans 14 residues. CDR3: CAWGGGHAYEKLFF. In DNA form, the CDR3 reads TGTGCCTGGGGTGGTGGGCACGCCTATGAAAAACTGTTTTTT. Full variable domain (missing parts from reference TRBV30 and TRBJ1-4): SQTIHQWPATLVQPVGSPLSLECTVEGTSNPNLYWYRQAAGRGLQLLFYSVGIGQISSEVPQNLSASRPQDRQFILSSKKLLLSDSGFYLCAWGGGHAYEKLFFGSGTQLSVL.

The chain employs TRBV3-1 (or the pseudogene TRBV3-2) and TRBJ2-3; weak D call: TRBD1 (6 bases). The V end lost 2 bases, the J end lost 3 bases, and 15 bases lay between the germline ends. Germline CDR1 and CDR2: LGHDT and YNNKEL (reference sequence). CDR3 length: 16 amino acids. The CDR3 nucleotides read TGTGCCAGCAGCCAAAGGGGACATACTTTTACAGATACGCAGTATTTT. Its translation is CASSQRGHTFTDTQYF.

This clone was seen a few times. J is TRBJ1-3 and V is TRBV5-1, with D possibly TRBD1 on 5 matching bases. The CDR3 totals 15 residues. V gave up 0 bases and J gave up 4 bases, with 11 bases separating them. Per the germline V gene, CDR1 is SGHRS and CDR2 is YFSETQ. The CDR3 DNA is TGCGCCAGCAGCTTGGATCAGGGATTCGGAAACACCATATATTTT. This gives the protein CASSLDQGFGNTIYF.

The chain uses TRBV4-2 and TRBJ2-3; TRBD2 matches 8 bases. Germline CDR1 and CDR2: LGHNA and YNFKEQ. V was clipped by 1 base and J by 0 bases; unmatched bases: 18. There are 21 residues in the CDR3. The CDR3 coding sequence is TGTGCCAGCAGCCAAGTCAACATTCCGGGACTAGACCCGACTAGCACAGATACGCAGTATTTT. It encodes CASSQVNIPGLDPTSTDTQYF.

The J gene is TRBJ2-1, the V gene TRBV28; D uncertain. The V gene's germline CDR1 is MDHEN and CDR2 SYDVKM. This CDR3 has 10 amino acids. Trimming shortened V by 8 bases and J by 8 bases, and 7 bases separated the two germline ends. The CDR3 region is CASYRDEQFF. Here the CDR3 DNA reads TGTGCCAGCTATCGCGATGAGCAGTTCTTC.

This chain uses TRBV4-2 with TRBJ2-1, with D maybe TRBD2 (5 bases). Germline lookup yields CDR1 LGHNA and CDR2 YNFKEQ. This CDR3 is built from 15 residues. Trimming removed 1 base from V and 15 bases from J, with 22 bases in between. CDR3 amino acids: CASSQGNGIRYGMFF. In nucleotides, the CDR3 is TGTGCCAGCAGCCAAGGGAACGGGATTAGGTACGGAATGTTCTTC.

The chain has TRBV6-2 or TRBV6-3 and TRBJ2-7, with 10 positions matching TRBD2. The V gene's germline CDR1 is MNHEY and CDR2 SVGEGT. CDR3 length: 18 amino acids. With V trimmed by 1 base and J by 1 base, 10 bases remained unmatched. The CDR3 DNA reads TGTGCCAGCAGTTACTTCCGGGCTAGCGGGAGTAGGTCCTACGAGCAGTACTTC. Translating gives CASSYFRASGSRSYEQYF.

V usage is TRBV18 and J usage is TRBJ1-5; D might be TRBD1 (5 bases). Germline CDR1 KGHSH, CDR2 LQKENI. V lost 4 bases, J lost 5 bases, and 9 bases lay in between. The CDR3 has 13 amino acids. DNA for the CDR3: TGTGCCAGCTCACGCGGGGGGGATCAGCCCCAGCATTTT. Translated, it gives CASSRGGDQPQHF. Combining the CDR3 with reference TRBV18 and TRBJ1-5 gives the whole variable domain NAGVMQNPRHLVRRRGQEARLRCSPMKGHSHVYWYRQLPEEGLKFMVYLQKENIIDESGMPKERFSAEFPKEGPSILRIQQVVRGDSAAYFCASSRGGDQPQHFGDGTRLSIL.

The V gene is TRBV5-1, the J gene TRBJ2-1; D is possibly TRBD1 (5 bases). The CDR3 covers 13 residues. Germline V CDR1 and CDR2: SGHRS, YFSETQ. V was trimmed by 2 bases and J by 6 bases, leaving 9 bases between them. The CDR3 region is CASSFSGSNEQFF. CDR3 DNA sequence: TGCGCCAGCAGCTTCTCAGGGTCCAATGAGCAGTTCTTC.

This chain connects TRBV19 to TRBJ1-4; 8 bases are a match to TRBD1. Germline CDR1 reads LNHDA; CDR2 reads SQIVND (reference sequence). V shed 5 bases, J shed 4 bases, and the junction held 15 bases outside the gene matches. The CDR3 is 18 residues long. In DNA form, the CDR3 reads TGTGCCAGTAGTCCCCAGGGCAGGGGGCTATTTAATAATGAAAAACTGTTTTTT. Encoded protein: CASSPQGRGLFNNEKLFF.

The CDR3 spells CASSRTGGASTEAFF. CDR3 DNA sequence: TGTGCCAGCAGCCGGACAGGGGGCGCGAGCACTGAAGCTTTCTTT. This sequence joins TRBV5-6 and TRBJ1-1, with 11 bases identical to TRBD1. CDR3 length: 15 residues. The germline V gene encodes CDR1 SGHDT and CDR2 YYEEEE. V was pared by 4 bases and J by 4 bases, with 6 bases of the junction left unmatched.

The chain carries TRBV21-1 and TRBJ2-7; TRBD1 is taken as the D call from the table, unchecked against the DNA. TRBV21-1 is a known pseudogene. The CDR3 has 16 residues. CDR3 sequence (DNA): TGTGCCAGCAGCACGACGATGGACAGGACCCGGGGCGAGCAGTACTTC. Amino acid sequence: CASSTTMDRTRGEQYF.

V usage is TRBV4-2 and J usage is TRBJ2-1; D may be TRBD1 (6 bases). The V gene's germline CDR1 is LGHNA and CDR2 YNFKEQ. Trimming cost V 1 base and J 5 bases, with 9 bases left between them. This CDR3 spans 14 amino acids. CDR3 sequence (DNA): TGTGCCAGCAGCCAAGGGGGACAAAACAATGAGCAGTTCTTC. This sequence encodes CASSQGGQNNEQFF.

This clone appeared a single time. The J gene is TRBJ2-2, the V gene TRBV4-2; 7 bases agree with TRBD2. V shed 0 bases and J 6 bases; nucleotides not matched to a gene: 7. CDR1 and CDR2 (germline): LGHNA, YNFKEQ. This CDR3 region has 16 residues. Here the CDR3 reads CASSQDISLAAGELFF. The CDR3 DNA sequence: TGTGCCAGCAGCCAAGATATAAGTCTAGCGGCCGGGGAGCTGTTTTTT.

This chain joins TRBV4-2 and TRBJ2-3; TRBD2 agrees at 13 bases. With V trimmed by 6 bases and J by 0 bases, 3 bases remained unmatched. This CDR3 region has 16 residues. Germline V lookup: CDR1 LGHNA, CDR2 YNFKEQ. Here the CDR3 reads CASRGTSGTSTDTQYF. The DNA for the CDR3 is TGTGCCAGCAGAGGGACTAGCGGGACTAGCACAGATACGCAGTATTTT.

The J gene is TRBJ2-1, the V gene TRBV28, with 7 bases fitting TRBD2. V lost 4 bases, J lost 7 bases, and 4 bases stayed unmatched. This CDR3 has 13 amino acids. The germline gives CDR1 MDHEN, CDR2 SYDVKM. The DNA for the CDR3 is TGTGCCAGCAGTTCCGGGACTACGAATGAGCAGTTCTTC. It specifies CASSSGTTNEQFF.

The CDR3 protein is CASSKTGNTGELFF. CDR3 sequence (DNA): TGTGCCAGTAGTAAGACAGGGAACACCGGGGAGCTGTTTTTT. The gene calls are TRBV19 and TRBJ2-2, with D possibly TRBD1 on 6 matching bases. The ends were cut back, 4 bases at V and 1 base at J, with 7 bases in the middle. There are 14 residues in the CDR3. CDR1 is LNHDA and CDR2 is SQIVND in the germline V gene (reference sequence).

The gene calls are TRBV28 and TRBJ2-7, with TRBD2 matching over 9 bases. CDR3 size: 15 residues. J gave up 2 bases and V 6 bases, and 8 bases lay outside the gene matches. CDR1 MDHEN and CDR2 SYDVKM come from the germline V gene. Here the CDR3 reads CASSSSGRFAYEQYF. The CDR3 DNA sequence: TGTGCCAGCAGCTCCAGCGGGAGGTTCGCCTACGAGCAGTACTTC.

This clone showed up just once. The J gene is TRBJ2-3, the V gene TRBV10-3, with D possibly being TRBD2 (6 bases). Germline V CDR1 and CDR2: ENHRY, SYGVKD. The length of the CDR3 is 16 residues. Trimming took off 6 bases at V and 5 bases at J, with 21 bases between the two ends. This chain's CDR3 is CAISPRSGFREDTQYF. CDR3 nucleotides: TGTGCCATCAGCCCAAGGAGCGGGTTTCGTGAAGATACGCAGTATTTT.

This clone has just a few counts. This chain joins TRBV13 and TRBJ2-7; TRBD2 is a possible D gene (6 bases). This CDR3 is 17 amino acids long. V lost 0 bases, J lost 4 bases, and 19 bases lay in between. Germline V gives CDR1 PRHDT, CDR2 FYEKMQ (reference sequence). CDR3 DNA: TGTGCCAGCAGCTTAGGATTGGACGGGGGAAGGGTTTACGAGCAGTACTTC. Translation: CASSLGLDGGRVYEQYF.

J is TRBJ2-3 and V is TRBV27; the match to TRBD2 covers 9 bases. The CDR3 spans 14 residues. Germline CDR1 and CDR2: MNHEY and SMNVEV (reference sequence). V trimming: 4 bases; J trimming: 3 bases; junction bases outside the gene matches: 2. The chain's CDR3 is CASSYLAGTDTQYF. In DNA form, the CDR3 reads TGTGCCAGCAGTTATCTAGCGGGAACAGATACGCAGTATTTT.

The chain is built from TRBV6-6 and TRBJ2-5; 7 nucleotides match TRBD2. The germline gives CDR1 MNHNY, CDR2 SVGAGI (reference sequence). The CDR3 sequence is 14 residues long. With V trimmed by 0 bases and J by 3 bases, 1 base remained unmatched. CDR3: CASSYSLAEETQYF. Here the CDR3 DNA reads TGTGCCAGCAGTTACTCCCTAGCGGAAGAGACCCAGTACTTC.

This clone appeared a single time. The chain recombines TRBV11-2 with TRBJ2-5; TRBD2 matches 8 bases. Germline V lookup: CDR1 SGHAT, CDR2 FQNNGV. Germline trimming cut 1 base from V and 5 bases from J; bases unmatched to any gene: 3. CDR3 size: 14 residues. CDR3 loop: CASSLGGRRETQYF. The CDR3 DNA sequence: TGTGCCAGCAGCTTAGGCGGGAGGAGGGAGACCCAGTACTTC.

This chain connects TRBV28 to TRBJ1-5, with D possibly TRBD1 on 6 matching bases. The CDR3 spans 14 residues. V lost 2 bases and J lost 5, with 10 bases in between. Germline V lookup: CDR1 MDHEN, CDR2 SYDVKM. Written as DNA, the CDR3 is TGTGCCAGCAGTTTAGGGGGGGCGCATCAGCCCCAGCATTTT. It translates to CASSLGGAHQPQHF.

This chain uses TRBV10-3 with TRBJ1-1; 9 bases match TRBD1. Unmatched junction bases numbered 1, after V lost 4 bases and J lost 1 base. The CDR3 runs 14 residues. Looked up from germline, CDR1 is ENHRY and CDR2 is SYGVKD. CDR3 in amino acids: CAISGTGANTEAFF. CDR3 sequence (DNA): TGTGCCATCAGTGGGACAGGGGCGAACACTGAAGCTTTCTTT.